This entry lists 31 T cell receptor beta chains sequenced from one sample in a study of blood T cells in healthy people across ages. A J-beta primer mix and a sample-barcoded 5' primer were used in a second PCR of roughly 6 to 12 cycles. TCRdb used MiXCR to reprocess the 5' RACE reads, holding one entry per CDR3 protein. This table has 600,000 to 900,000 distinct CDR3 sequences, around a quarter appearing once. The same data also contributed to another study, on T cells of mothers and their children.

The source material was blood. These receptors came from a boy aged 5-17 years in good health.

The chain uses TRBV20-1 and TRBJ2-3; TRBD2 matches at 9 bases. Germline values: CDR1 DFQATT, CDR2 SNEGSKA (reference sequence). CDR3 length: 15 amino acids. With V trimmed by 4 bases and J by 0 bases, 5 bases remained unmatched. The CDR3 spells CSATSTSGSTDTQYF. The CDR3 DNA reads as TGCAGTGCTACATCGACTAGCGGTAGCACAGATACGCAGTATTTT.

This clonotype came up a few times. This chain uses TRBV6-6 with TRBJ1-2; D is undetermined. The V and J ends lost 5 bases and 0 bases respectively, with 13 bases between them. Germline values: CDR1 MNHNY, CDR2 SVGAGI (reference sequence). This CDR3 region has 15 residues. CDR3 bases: TGTGCCAGCAGTCCCGCCGGGAATGCTAACTATGGCTACACCTTC. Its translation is CASSPAGNANYGYTF.

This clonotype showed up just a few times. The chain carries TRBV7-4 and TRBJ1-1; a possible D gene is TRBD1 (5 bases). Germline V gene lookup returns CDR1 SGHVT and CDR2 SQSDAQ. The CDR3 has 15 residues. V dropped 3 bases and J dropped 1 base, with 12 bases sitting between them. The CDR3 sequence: CASSLGQGANTEAFF. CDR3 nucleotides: TGTGCCAGCAGCTTGGGGCAGGGAGCGAACACTGAAGCTTTCTTT.

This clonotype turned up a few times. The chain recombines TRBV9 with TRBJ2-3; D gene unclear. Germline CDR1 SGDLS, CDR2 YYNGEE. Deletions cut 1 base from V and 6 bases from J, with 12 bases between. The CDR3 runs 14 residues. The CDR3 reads CASSVLGREDTQYF. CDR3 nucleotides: TGTGCCAGCAGCGTACTCGGCCGCGAGGATACGCAGTATTTT.

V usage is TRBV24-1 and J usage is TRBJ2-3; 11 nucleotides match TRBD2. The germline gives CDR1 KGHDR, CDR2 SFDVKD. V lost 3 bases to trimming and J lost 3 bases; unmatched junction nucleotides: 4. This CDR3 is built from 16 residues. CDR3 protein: CATSDPTSGATDTQYF. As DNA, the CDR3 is TGTGCCACCAGTGATCCGACTAGCGGGGCAACAGATACGCAGTATTTT.

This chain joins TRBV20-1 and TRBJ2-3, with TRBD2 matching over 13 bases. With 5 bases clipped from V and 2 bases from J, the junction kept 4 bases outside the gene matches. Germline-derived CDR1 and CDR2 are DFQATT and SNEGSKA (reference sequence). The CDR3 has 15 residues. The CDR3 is CSAPTSGGPTDTQYF. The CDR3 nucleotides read TGCAGTGCTCCGACTAGCGGGGGGCCCACAGATACGCAGTATTTT.

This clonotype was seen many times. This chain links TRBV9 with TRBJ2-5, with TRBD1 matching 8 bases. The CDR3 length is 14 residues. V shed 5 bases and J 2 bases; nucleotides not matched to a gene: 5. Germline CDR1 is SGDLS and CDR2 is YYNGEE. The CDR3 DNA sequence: TGTGCCAGCAGTGTCGGGACAGGACAAGAGACCCAGTACTTC. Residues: CASSVGTGQETQYF.

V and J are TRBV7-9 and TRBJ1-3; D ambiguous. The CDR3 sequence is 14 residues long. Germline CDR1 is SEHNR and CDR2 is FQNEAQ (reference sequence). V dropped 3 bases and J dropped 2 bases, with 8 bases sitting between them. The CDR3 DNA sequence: TGTGCCAGCAGCTTTCGGTTCCCTGGAAACACCATATATTTT. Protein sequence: CASSFRFPGNTIYF. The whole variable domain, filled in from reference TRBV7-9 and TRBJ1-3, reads DTGVSQNPRHKITKRGQNVTFRCDPISEHNRLYWYRQTLGQGPEFLTYFQNEAQLEKSRLLSDRFSAERPKGSFSTLEIQRTEQGDSAMYLCASSFRFPGNTIYFGEGSWLTVV.

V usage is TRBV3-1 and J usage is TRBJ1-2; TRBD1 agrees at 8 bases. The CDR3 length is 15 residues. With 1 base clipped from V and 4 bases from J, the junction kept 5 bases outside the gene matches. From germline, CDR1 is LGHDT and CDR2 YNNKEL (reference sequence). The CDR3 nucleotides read TGTGCCAGCAGCCAAGTCAACAGGGGGATCTATGGCTACACCTTC. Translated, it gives CASSQVNRGIYGYTF.

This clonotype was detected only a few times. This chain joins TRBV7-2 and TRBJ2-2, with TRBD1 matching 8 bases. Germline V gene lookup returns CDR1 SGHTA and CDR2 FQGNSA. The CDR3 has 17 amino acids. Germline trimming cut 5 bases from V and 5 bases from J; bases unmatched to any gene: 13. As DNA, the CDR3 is TGTGCCAGCAGCCCAGGACAGGGAAGGGGCCAGACCGGGGAGCTGTTTTTT. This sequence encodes CASSPGQGRGQTGELFF.

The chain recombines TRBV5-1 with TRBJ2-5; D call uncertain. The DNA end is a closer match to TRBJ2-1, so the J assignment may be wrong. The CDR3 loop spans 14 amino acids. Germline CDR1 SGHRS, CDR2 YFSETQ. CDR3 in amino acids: CASSLQTPGNEQFF. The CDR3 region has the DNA TGCGCCAGCAGCCTCCAGACCCCGGGCAATGAGCAGTTCTTC.

The CDR3 loop is CASSLMAGNEQFF. CDR3 nucleotide sequence: TGCGCCAGCAGCTTGATGGCCGGGAATGAGCAGTTCTTC. This chain connects TRBV5-1 to TRBJ2-1; the D is unclear. Trimming removed 1 base from V and 7 bases from J, with 9 bases in between. From germline, CDR1 is SGHRS and CDR2 YFSETQ. The CDR3 covers 13 residues.

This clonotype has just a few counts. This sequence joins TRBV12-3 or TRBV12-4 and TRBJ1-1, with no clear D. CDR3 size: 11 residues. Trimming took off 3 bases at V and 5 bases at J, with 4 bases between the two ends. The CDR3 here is CASSFETEAFF. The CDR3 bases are TGTGCCAGCAGTTTTGAGACTGAAGCTTTCTTT.

CDR3 coding DNA: TGTGCCAGCAACCCGGGACAGTCGTCCTACGAGCAGTACTTC. It is translated as CASNPGQSSYEQYF. This sequence joins TRBV12-3 or TRBV12-4 and TRBJ2-7, with 7 bases matching TRBD1. The V and J ends lost 7 bases and 1 base, in that order; junction bases with no gene match: 7. The CDR3 is 14 amino acids.

The CDR3 sequence is CASSYSYNMNTEAFF. The CDR3 bases are TGTGCCAGCAGTTACTCCTACAACATGAACACTGAAGCTTTCTTT. V gene TRBV6-5 combines with J gene TRBJ1-1; D remains unclear. Germline V gene data show CDR1 as MNHEY and CDR2 as SVGAGI. V was cut by 0 bases and J by 0 bases, with 8 bases left in between. This CDR3 has 15 residues.

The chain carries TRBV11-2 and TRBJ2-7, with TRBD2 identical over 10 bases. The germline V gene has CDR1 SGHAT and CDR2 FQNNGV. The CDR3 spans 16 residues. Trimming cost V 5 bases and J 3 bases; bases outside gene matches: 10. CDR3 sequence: CASSPSGGGLHYEQYF. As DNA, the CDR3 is TGTGCCAGCAGCCCCAGCGGGGGGGGACTTCACTACGAGCAGTACTTC.

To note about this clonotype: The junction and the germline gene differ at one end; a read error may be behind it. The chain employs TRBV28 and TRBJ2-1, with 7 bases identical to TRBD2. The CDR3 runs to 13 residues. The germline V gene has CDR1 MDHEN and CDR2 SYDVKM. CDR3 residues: CTSGDGSYNEQFF. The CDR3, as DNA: TGTACCAGCGGGGACGGGTCCTACAATGAGCAGTTCTTC.

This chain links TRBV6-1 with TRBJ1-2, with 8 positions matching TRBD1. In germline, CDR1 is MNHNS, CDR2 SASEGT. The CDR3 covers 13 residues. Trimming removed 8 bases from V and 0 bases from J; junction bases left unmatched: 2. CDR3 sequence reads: CASRQGPNYGYTF. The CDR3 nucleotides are TGTGCCAGCCGACAGGGGCCTAACTATGGCTACACCTTC.

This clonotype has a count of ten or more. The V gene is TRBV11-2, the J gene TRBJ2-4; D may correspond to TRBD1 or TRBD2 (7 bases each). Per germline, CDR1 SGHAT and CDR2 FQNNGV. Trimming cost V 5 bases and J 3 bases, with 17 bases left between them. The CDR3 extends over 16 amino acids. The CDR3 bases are TGTGCCAGCAGCGGCTTGACAGGGAGGGTCAAAAACATTCAGTACTTC. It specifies CASSGLTGRVKNIQYF. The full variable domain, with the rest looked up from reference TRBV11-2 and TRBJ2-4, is EAGVAQSPRYKIIEKRQSVAFWCNPISGHATLYWYQQILGQGPKLLIQFQNNGVVDDSQLPKDRFSAERLKGVDSTLKIQPAKLEDSAVYLCASSGLTGRVKNIQYFGAGTRLSVL.

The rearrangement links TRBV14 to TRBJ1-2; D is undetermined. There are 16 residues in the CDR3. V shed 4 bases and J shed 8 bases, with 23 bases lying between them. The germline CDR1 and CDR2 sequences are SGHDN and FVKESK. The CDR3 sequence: CASSPSRTYGGIGYTF. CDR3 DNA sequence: TGTGCCAGCAGCCCGAGCAGGACCTACGGCGGGATAGGCTACACCTTC.

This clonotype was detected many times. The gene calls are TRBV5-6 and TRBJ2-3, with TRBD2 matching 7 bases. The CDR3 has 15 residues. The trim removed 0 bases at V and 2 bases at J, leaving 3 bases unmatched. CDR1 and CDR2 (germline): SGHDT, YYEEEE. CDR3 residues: CASSLVGGNTDTQYF. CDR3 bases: TGTGCCAGCAGCTTGGTGGGGGGGAACACAGATACGCAGTATTTT.

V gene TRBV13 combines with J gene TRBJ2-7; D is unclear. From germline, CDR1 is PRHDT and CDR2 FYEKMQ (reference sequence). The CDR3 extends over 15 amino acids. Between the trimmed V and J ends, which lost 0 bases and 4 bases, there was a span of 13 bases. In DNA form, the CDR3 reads TGTGCCAGCAGCTTAGGCATCGGACCGCTATACGAGCAGTACTTC. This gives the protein CASSLGIGPLYEQYF.

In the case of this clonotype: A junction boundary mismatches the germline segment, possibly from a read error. DNA for the CDR3: TGTGCCAGCAGCTGGGGCCCTAGCGGGGGGTCGTATTTTAGCTCCTACAATGAGCAGCTCTTC. This translates into CASSWGPSGGSYFSSYNEQLF. The chain uses TRBV11-2 and TRBJ2-1; 11 nucleotides line up with TRBD2. This CDR3 is built from 21 residues. Germline V lookup: CDR1 SGHAT, CDR2 FQNNGV.

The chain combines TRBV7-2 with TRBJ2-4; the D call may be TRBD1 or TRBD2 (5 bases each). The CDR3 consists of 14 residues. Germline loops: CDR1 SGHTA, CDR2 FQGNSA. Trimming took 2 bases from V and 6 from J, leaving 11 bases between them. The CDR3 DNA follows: TGTGCCAGCAGCTTATCGGGGACGGTAAACATTCAGTACTTC. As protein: CASSLSGTVNIQYF. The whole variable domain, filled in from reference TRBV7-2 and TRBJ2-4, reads GAGVSQSPSNKVTEKGKDVELRCDPISGHTALYWYRQSLGQGLEFLIYFQGNSAPDKSGLPSDRFSAERTGGSVSTLTIQRTQQEDSAVYLCASSLSGTVNIQYFGAGTRLSVL.

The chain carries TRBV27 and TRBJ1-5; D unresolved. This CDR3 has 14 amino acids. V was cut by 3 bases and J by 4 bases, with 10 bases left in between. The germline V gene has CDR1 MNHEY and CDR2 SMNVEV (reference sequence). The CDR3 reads CASSFAGSNQPQHF. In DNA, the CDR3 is TGTGCCAGCAGTTTCGCGGGCTCTAATCAGCCCCAGCATTTT.

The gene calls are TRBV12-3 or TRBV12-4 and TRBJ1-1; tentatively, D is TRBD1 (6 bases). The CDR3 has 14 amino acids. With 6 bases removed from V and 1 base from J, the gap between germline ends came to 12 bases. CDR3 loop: CASRAPGQNTEAFF. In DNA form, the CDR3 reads TGTGCCAGCAGAGCTCCGGGACAGAACACTGAAGCTTTCTTT.

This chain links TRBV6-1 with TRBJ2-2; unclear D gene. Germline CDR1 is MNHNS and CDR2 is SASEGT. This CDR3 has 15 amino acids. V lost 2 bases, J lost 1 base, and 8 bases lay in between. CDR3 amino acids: CASSELAGNTGELFF. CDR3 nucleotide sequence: TGTGCCAGCAGTGAATTAGCAGGGAACACCGGGGAGCTGTTTTTT.

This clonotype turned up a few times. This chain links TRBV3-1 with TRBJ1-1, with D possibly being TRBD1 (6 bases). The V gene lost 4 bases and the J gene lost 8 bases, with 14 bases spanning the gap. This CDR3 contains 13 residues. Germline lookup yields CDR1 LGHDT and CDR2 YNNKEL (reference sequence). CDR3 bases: TGTGCCAGCAGCCCCCCGGGACAAGAGGAAGCTTTCTTT. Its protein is CASSPPGQEEAFF.

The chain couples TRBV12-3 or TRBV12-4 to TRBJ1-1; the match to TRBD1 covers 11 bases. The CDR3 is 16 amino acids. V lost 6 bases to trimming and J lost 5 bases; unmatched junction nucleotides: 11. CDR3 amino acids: CASRPGTGGWMTEAFF. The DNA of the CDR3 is TGTGCCAGCAGACCTGGGACAGGGGGGTGGATGACTGAAGCTTTCTTT.

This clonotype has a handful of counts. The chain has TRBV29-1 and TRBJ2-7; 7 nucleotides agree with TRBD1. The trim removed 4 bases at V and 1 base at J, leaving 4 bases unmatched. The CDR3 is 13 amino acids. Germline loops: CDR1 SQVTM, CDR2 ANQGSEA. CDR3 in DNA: TGCAGCGTTGTGCCGGGACAGTCCTACGAGCAGTACTTC. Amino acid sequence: CSVVPGQSYEQYF.

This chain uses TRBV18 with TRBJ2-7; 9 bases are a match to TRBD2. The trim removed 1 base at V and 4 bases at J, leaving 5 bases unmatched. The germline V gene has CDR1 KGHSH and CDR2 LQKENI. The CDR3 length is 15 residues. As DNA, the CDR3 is TGTGCCAGCTCACCACGCGCGGGGGGGCGGTACGAGCAGTACTTC. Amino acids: CASSPRAGGRYEQYF.